This is a list of T cell receptor beta chains from one sample in a study of blood T cell repertoires in COVID-19. The repertoire was sequenced with immunoSEQ multiplex PCR; TCRdb's copy has only in-frame clones and lacks some. The sample has approximately 150,000 clones, about 82% seen once. Material: PBMCs or T cells enriched from blood (not recorded which). The receptors derive from a woman in her forties who had recovered from COVID-19. Each CDR3 is given with its conserved first and last residue. The size of a clone is reported for some rows only, either as once, few or many, or as a class for expanded clones.

clone size	V gene	J gene	CDR3 protein
.	TRBV7-9	TRBJ1-2	CASSPRAYGYTF
.	TRBV6-6	TRBJ1-1	CASSSGMNTEAFF
.	TRBV5-1	TRBJ1-2	CASSSPGQIYGYTF
few	TRBV21-1	TRBJ2-1	CASIRKLILEANEQFF
.	TRBV4-1	TRBJ1-5	CASSQEPGQGYSNQPQHF
.	TRBV12-1	TRBJ1-2	CEEGADYGYTF
.	TRBV5-1	TRBJ2-1	CASSYGTSGTYEQFF
.	TRBV6-5	TRBJ2-4	CASSPGIENIQYF
.	TRBV3-1/TRBV3-2	TRBJ1-1	CASSQDRGAFF
.	TRBV30	TRBJ2-7	CAWSQDTYEQYF
.	TRBV6-5	TRBJ2-3	CASSPLAGASDTQYF
.	TRBV4-1	TRBJ1-3	CASSHQSSGNTIYF
once	TRBV18	TRBJ2-1	CASSPGLAGDWEQFF
.	TRBV4-1	TRBJ2-2	CASSLLGGLGAEELFF
.	TRBV5-1	TRBJ2-7	CASSLGQGDPRSYEQYF
.	TRBV5-4	TRBJ2-7	CASSPGTGPYEQYF
.	TRBV7-2	TRBJ1-5	CASSSPFQPQHF
.	TRBV6-6	TRBJ2-1	CAITQGRGGNEQFF
.	TRBV7-8	TRBJ2-5	CASSLDRTVQETQYF
.	TRBV21-1	TRBJ1-5	CASSKIQVSNQPQHF
.	TRBV2	TRBJ1-6	CASKPGFTYNSPLHF
.	TRBV19	TRBJ1-5	CASSIGPDSYNQPQHF
.	TRBV11-2	TRBJ2-1	CASSLEPSGTGSEQFF
.	TRBV2	TRBJ2-7	CASSGLAGGYEQYF
.	TRBV19	TRBJ1-1	CASSIAPTGAKGEAFF
few	TRBV30	TRBJ1-2	CAWSVEGGVGYTF